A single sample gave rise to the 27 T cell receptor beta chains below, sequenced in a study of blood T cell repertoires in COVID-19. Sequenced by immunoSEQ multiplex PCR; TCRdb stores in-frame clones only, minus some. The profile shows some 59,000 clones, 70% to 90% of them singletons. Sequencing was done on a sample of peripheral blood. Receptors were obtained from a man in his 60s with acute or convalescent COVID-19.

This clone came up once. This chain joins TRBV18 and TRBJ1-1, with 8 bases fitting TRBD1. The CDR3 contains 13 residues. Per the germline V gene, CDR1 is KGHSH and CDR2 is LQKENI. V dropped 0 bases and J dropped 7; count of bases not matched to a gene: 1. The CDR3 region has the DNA TGTGCCAGCTCACCACCCGGACAGGGTGAAGCTTTCTTT. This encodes CASSPPGQGEAFF.

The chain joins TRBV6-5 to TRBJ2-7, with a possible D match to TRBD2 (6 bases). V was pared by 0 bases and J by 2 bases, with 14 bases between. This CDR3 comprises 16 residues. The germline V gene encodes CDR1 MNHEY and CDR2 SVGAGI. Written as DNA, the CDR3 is TGTGCCAGCAGTTACTCGTTCGGGGGATCCACCTACGAGCAGTACTTC. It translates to CASSYSFGGSTYEQYF.

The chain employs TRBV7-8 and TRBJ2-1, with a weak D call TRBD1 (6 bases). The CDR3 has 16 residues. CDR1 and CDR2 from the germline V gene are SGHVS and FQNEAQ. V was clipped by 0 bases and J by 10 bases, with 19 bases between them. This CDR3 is CASSLAGAKLVGEQFF. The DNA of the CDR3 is TGTGCCAGCAGCTTAGCGGGGGCGAAATTGGTAGGGGAGCAGTTCTTC.

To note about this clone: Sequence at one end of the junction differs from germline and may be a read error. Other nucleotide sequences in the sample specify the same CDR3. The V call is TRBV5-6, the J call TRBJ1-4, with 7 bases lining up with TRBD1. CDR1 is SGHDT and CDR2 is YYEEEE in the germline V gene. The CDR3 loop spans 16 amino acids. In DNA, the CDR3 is TGCGCCAGCAGCTTGAAGGGGGCGGCCGTCAATGAAAAACTGTTTTTT. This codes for CASSLKGAAVNEKLFF.

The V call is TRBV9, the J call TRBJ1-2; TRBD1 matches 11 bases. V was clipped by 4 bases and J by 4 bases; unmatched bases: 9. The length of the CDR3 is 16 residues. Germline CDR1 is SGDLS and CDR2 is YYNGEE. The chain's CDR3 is CASSPQGQGVGYGYTF. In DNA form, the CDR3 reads TGTGCCAGCAGCCCTCAGGGACAGGGGGTGGGCTATGGCTACACCTTC.

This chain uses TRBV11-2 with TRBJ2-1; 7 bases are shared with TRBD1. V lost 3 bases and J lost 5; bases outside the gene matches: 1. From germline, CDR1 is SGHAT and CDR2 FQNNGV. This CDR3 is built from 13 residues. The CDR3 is CASSFTGDNEQFF. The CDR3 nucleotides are TGTGCCAGCAGCTTCACAGGGGACAATGAGCAGTTCTTC.

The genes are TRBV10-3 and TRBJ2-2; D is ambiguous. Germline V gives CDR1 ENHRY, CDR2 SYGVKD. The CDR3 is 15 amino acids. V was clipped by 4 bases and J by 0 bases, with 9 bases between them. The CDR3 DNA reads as TGTGCCATCAGTGGGCCTCCAGCGAACACCGGGGAGCTGTTTTTT. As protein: CAISGPPANTGELFF.

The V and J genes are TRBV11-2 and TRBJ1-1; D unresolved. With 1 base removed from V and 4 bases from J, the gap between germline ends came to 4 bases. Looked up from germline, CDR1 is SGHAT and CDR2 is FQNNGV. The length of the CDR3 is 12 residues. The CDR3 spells CASSLVSTEAFF. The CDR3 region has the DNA TGTGCCAGCAGCTTAGTTAGCACTGAAGCTTTCTTT.

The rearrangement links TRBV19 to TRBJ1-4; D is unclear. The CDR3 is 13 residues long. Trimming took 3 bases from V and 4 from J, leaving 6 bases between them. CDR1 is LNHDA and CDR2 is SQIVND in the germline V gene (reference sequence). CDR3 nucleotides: TGTGCCAGTAGTATGGAGGATAATGAAAAACTGTTTTTT. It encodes CASSMEDNEKLFF. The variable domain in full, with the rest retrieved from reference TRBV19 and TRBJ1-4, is DGGITQSPKYLFRKEGQNVTLSCEQNLNHDAMYWYRQDPGQGLRLIYYSQIVNDFQKGDIAEGYSVSREKKESFPLTVTSAQKNPTAFYLCASSMEDNEKLFFGSGTQLSVL.

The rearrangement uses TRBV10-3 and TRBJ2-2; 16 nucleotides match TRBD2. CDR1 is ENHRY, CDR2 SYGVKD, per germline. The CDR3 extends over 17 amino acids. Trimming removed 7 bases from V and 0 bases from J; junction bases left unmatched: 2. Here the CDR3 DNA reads TGTGCCATCAAGGGACTAGCGGGGGGGACGAACACCGGGGAGCTGTTTTTT. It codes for CAIKGLAGGTNTGELFF.

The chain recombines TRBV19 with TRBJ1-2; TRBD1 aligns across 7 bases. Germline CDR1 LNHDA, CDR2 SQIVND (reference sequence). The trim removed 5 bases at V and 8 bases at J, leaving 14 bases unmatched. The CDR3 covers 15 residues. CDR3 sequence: CASSFGQVNMGGYTF. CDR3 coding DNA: TGTGCCAGTAGTTTTGGACAGGTTAACATGGGAGGCTACACCTTC. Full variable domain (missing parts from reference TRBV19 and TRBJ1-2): DGGITQSPKYLFRKEGQNVTLSCEQNLNHDAMYWYRQDPGQGLRLIYYSQIVNDFQKGDIAEGYSVSREKKESFPLTVTSAQKNPTAFYLCASSFGQVNMGGYTFGSGTRLTVV.

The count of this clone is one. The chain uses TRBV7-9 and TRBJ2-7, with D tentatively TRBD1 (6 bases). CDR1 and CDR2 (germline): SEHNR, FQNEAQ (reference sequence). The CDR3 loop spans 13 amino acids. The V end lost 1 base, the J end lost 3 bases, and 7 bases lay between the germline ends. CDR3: CASSLGTVYEQYF. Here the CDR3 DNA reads TGTGCCAGCAGCTTAGGGACAGTCTACGAGCAGTACTTC.

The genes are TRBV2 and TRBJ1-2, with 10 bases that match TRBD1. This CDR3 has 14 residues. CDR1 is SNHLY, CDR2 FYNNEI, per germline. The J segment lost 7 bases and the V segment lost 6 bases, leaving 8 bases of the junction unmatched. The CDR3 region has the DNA TGTGCCAGCAGCCAAGGGACAGGGGTGTTTGGCTACACCTTC. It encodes CASSQGTGVFGYTF.

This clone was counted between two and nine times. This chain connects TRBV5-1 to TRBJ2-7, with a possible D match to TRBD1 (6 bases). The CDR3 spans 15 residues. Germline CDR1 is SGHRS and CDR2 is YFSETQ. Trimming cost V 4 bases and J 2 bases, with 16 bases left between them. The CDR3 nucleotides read TGCGCCAGCAGCGACCCGGGACATGATGCCTACGAGCAGTACTTC. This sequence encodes CASSDPGHDAYEQYF.

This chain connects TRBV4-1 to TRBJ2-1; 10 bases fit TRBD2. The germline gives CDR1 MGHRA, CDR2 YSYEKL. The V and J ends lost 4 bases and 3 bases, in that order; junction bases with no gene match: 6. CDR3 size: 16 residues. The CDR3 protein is CASSLPRLAGYNEQFF. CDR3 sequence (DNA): TGCGCCAGCAGCCTGCCCCGACTAGCGGGCTACAATGAGCAGTTCTTC.

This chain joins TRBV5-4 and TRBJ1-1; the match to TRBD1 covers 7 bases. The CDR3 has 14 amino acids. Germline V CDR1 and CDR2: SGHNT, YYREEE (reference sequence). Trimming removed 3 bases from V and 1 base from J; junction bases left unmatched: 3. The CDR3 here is CASSSQGGNTEAFF. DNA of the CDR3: TGTGCCAGCAGCTCCCAGGGGGGGAACACTGAAGCTTTCTTT. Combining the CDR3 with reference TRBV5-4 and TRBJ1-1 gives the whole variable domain ETGVTQSPTHLIKTRGQQVTLRCSSQSGHNTVSWYQQALGQGPQFIFQYYREEENGRGNFPPRFSGLQFPNYSSELNVNALELDDSALYLCASSSQGGNTEAFFGQGTRLTVV.

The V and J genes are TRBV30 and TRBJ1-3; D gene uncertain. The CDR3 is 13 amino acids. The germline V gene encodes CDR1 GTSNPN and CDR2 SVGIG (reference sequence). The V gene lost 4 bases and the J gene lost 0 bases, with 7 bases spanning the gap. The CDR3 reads CAWTTSSGNTIYF. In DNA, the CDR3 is TGTGCCTGGACCACCAGCTCTGGAAACACCATATATTTT.

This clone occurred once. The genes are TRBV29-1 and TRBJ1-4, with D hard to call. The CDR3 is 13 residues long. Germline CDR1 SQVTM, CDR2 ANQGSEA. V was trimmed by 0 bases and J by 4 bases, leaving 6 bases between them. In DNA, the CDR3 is TGCAGCGTTGAAGAGGCGGGTAATGAAAAACTGTTTTTT. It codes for CSVEEAGNEKLFF.

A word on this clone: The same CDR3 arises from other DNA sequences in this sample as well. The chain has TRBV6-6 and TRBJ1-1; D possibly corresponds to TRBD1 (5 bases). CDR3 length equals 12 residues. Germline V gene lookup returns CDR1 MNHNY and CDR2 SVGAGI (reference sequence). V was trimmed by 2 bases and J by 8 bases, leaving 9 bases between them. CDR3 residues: CASSYGGSEAFF. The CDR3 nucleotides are TGTGCCAGCAGTTACGGGGGGTCGGAAGCTTTCTTT.

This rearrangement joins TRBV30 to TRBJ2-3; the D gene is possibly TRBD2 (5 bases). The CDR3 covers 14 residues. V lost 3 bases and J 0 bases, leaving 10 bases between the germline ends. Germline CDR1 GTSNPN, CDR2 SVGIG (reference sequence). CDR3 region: CAWRAGGSTDTQYF. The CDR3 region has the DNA TGTGCCTGGAGGGCGGGCGGTAGCACAGATACGCAGTATTTT.

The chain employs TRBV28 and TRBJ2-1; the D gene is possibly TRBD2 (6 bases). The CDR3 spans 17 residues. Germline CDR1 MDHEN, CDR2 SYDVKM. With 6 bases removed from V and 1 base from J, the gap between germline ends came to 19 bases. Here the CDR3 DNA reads TGTGCCAGCAGCTCCCTCTTCACGGGAGAATCCTACAATGAGCAGTTCTTC. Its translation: CASSSLFTGESYNEQFF.

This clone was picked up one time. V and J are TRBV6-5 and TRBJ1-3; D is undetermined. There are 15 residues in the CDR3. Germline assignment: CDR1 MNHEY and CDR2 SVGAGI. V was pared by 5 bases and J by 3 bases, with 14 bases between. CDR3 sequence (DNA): TGTGCCAGCAGTCTGCGGGAAACGGGTGGAAACACCATATATTTT. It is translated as CASSLRETGGNTIYF.

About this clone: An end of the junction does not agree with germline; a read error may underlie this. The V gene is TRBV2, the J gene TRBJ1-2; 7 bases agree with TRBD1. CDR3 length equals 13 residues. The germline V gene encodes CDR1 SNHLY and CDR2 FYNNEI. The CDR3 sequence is CASSRQGSYSYTF. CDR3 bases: TGTGCCAGCAGTCGACAGGGTTCCTATAGCTACACCTTC.

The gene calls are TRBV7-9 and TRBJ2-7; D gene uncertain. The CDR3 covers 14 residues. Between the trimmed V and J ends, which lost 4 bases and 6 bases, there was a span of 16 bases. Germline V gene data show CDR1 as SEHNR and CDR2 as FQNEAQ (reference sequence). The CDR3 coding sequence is TGTGCCAGCAGCTCGCCCAAAGTGGGCTTCGAGCAGTACTTC. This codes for CASSSPKVGFEQYF.

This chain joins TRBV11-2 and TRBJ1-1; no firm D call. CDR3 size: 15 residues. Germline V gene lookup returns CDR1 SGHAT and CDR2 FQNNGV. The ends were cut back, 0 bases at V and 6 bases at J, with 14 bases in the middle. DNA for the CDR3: TGTGCCAGCAGCTTAGATCGGCTGGAGGAGGCTGAAGCTTTCTTT. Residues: CASSLDRLEEAEAFF.

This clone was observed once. The CDR3 loop reads CASSEIGQMYF. CDR3 nucleotide sequence: TGTGCCAGCAGTGAAATTGGACAGATGTACTTC. V gene TRBV6-1 combines with J gene TRBJ2-7, with D possibly matching TRBD1 (6 bases). The CDR3 is 11 residues long. Germline CDR1 MNHNS, CDR2 SASEGT. V dropped 2 bases and J dropped 12 bases, with 11 bases sitting between them.

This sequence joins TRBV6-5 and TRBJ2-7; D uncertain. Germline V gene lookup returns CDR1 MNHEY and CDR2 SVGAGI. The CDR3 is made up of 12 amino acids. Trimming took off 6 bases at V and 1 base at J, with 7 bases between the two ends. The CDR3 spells CASSKRSYEQYF. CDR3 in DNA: TGTGCCAGCAGCAAACGGTCCTACGAGCAGTACTTC.